This TCR beta chain came from a study of T cell responses to AZD1222 COVID-19 vaccine. Clones were sequenced by immunoSEQ multiplex PCR, and TCRdb holds only the in-frame ones, with some missing. The sample has roughly 120,000 clones, more than 65% seen once. The CDR3 totals 15 residues. CDR1 is SGHRS, CDR2 YFSETQ, per germline. With 0 bases removed from V and 7 bases from J, the gap between germline ends came to 14 bases. On this clone: Its antigen is not known.

Study outcomes and limitations: It was only a handful of AZD1222 recipients who were seropositive at baseline. The reported proportion of spike-specific TCRs targeting unmutated variant regions was nearly half.

The clonotype was recovered from an adult in good health. The sample consisted of peripheral blood, taken on day 0 of AZD1222 vaccination. J is TRBJ1-5 and V is TRBV5-1, with D unresolved. The chain's CDR3 is CASSLDGQGKQPQHF. CDR3 nucleotides: TGCGCCAGCAGCTTGGACGGTCAAGGGAAACAGCCCCAGCATTTT.